These 25 T cell receptor beta chains originate from one sample sequenced in a study of blood T cell repertoires in COVID-19. Some clones are missing from TCRdb's copy, which holds only in-frame ones; the method was immunoSEQ multiplex PCR. The table includes 250,000 to 400,000 clones, around 87% detected once. Sequenced: PBMCs or T cells enriched from blood (not recorded which). The source of these receptors is a woman under 40 who had recovered from COVID-19.

The chain joins TRBV7-3 to TRBJ1-5; D gene unclear. The CDR3 spans 13 residues. The germline V gene has CDR1 SGHTA and CDR2 FQGTGA. The V gene lost 2 bases and the J gene lost 3 bases, with 5 bases spanning the gap. The CDR3 nucleotides are TGTGCCAGCAGCTTAGGGCCCAATCAGCCCCAGCATTTT. Protein: CASSLGPNQPQHF.

The V gene is TRBV4-3, the J gene TRBJ1-1; 7 bases map to TRBD1. Germline CDR1 is LGHNA and CDR2 is YSLEER. The CDR3 sequence is 14 residues long. V lost 6 bases to trimming and J lost 0 bases; unmatched junction nucleotides: 4. The CDR3 protein is CASRGDSLNTEAFF. The CDR3 nucleotides read TGCGCCAGCAGGGGGGACAGCTTGAACACTGAAGCTTTCTTT.

V is TRBV7-7 and J is TRBJ1-2; D gene unclear. V was pared by 5 bases and J by 7 bases, with 8 bases between. The CDR3 is 11 residues long. Germline-derived CDR1 and CDR2 are SSHAT and FNYEAQ (reference sequence). CDR3 in amino acids: CASSPPGGYTF. The CDR3 DNA reads as TGTGCCAGCAGCCCCCCGGGTGGCTACACCTTC. Filled out from reference TRBV7-7 and TRBJ1-2, the complete variable domain reads GAGVSQSPRYKVTKRGQDVTLRCDPISSHATLYWYQQALGQGPEFLTYFNYEAQPDKSGLPSDRFSAERPEGSISTLTIQRTEQRDSAMYRCASSPPGGYTFGSGTRLTVV.

The CDR3 DNA is TGTGCCAGCAGCCTCCCGATAGACAGGGTTAGCACAGATACGCAGTATTTT. Its protein product is CASSLPIDRVSTDTQYF. The genes are TRBV11-3 and TRBJ2-3; 7 nucleotides line up with TRBD1. Germline CDR1 is SGHNT and CDR2 is YENEEA. CDR3 length equals 17 residues. V lost 5 bases, J lost 0 bases, and 11 bases stayed unmatched. Drawing the rest from reference TRBV11-3 and TRBJ2-3, the complete variable domain is EAGVVQSPRYKIIEKKQPVAFWCNPISGHNTLYWYLQNLGQGPELLIRYENEEAVDDSQLPKDRFSAERLKGVDSTLKIQPAELGDSAVYLCASSLPIDRVSTDTQYFGPGTRLTVL.

The chain couples TRBV23-1 to TRBJ1-2; the D gene is possibly TRBD1 (6 bases). TRBV23-1 is an ORF, with its function uncertain. V was cut by 0 bases and J by 5 bases, with 10 bases left in between. The CDR3 is 14 amino acids. The DNA for the CDR3 is TGCGCCAGCAGTCAATCCCGGACAGAATATGGCTACACCTTC. This codes for CASSQSRTEYGYTF.

At least ten counts were recorded for this clone. The chain joins TRBV6-7 to TRBJ1-6; D uncertain. TRBV6-7 is an ORF, with its function uncertain. The CDR3 runs 16 residues. V shed 6 bases and J shed 8 bases, with 20 bases lying between them. CDR3 nucleotides: TGTGCCAGCAGATTACCACCCCGTGTCGGGGATTCACCCCTCCACTTT. It yields the protein CASRLPPRVGDSPLHF.

The chain recombines TRBV7-2 with TRBJ2-2; D not resolved. CDR3 length: 16 residues. V shed 5 bases and J shed 1 base, with 14 bases lying between them. Per the germline V gene, CDR1 is SGHTA and CDR2 is FQGNSA. The CDR3 region has the DNA TGTGCCAGCAGCCCTCTTTCCCACATGAACACCGGGGAGCTGTTTTTT. Translating gives CASSPLSHMNTGELFF.

This chain joins TRBV30 and TRBJ1-1, with 8 bases identical to TRBD1. V gave up 1 base and J gave up 8 bases; unmatched junction bases: 3. CDR3 length: 12 residues. Germline CDR1 reads GTSNPN; CDR2 reads SVGIG (reference sequence). The CDR3 sequence: CAWSGQGAEAFF. Here the CDR3 DNA reads TGTGCCTGGAGTGGGCAGGGGGCGGAAGCTTTCTTT.

The V call is TRBV4-3, the J call TRBJ2-1; 9 positions match TRBD2. Germline V CDR1 and CDR2: LGHNA, YSLEER. The CDR3 covers 15 residues. Trimming removed 3 bases from V and 7 bases from J; junction bases left unmatched: 7. The CDR3 loop is CASSHSLAGLNEQFF. CDR3 DNA sequence: TGCGCCAGCAGCCACAGCCTAGCGGGGTTGAATGAGCAGTTCTTC.

The chain carries TRBV6-5 and TRBJ1-1; tentatively, D is TRBD1 (6 bases). The CDR3 has 15 residues. Germline assignment: CDR1 MNHEY and CDR2 SVGAGI. The V end lost 1 base, the J end lost 3 bases, and 12 bases lay between the germline ends. The CDR3 bases are TGTGCCAGCAGTTACTACAGGGCGTGGGACACTGAAGCTTTCTTT. Translation: CASSYYRAWDTEAFF.

The rearrangement links TRBV15 to TRBJ2-1, with a weak D call TRBD2 (5 bases). The CDR3 consists of 15 residues. Germline-derived CDR1 and CDR2 are LNHNV and YYDKDF (reference sequence). V was trimmed by 4 bases and J by 0 bases, leaving 10 bases between them. Here the CDR3 reads CATSTRAGSYNEQFF. Here the CDR3 DNA reads TGTGCCACCAGCACGCGTGCGGGCTCCTACAATGAGCAGTTCTTC.

V usage is TRBV5-1 and J usage is TRBJ1-1; tentative D call: TRBD1 (6 bases). Trimming stripped 2 bases from V and 4 bases from J, with 6 bases between. The CDR3 consists of 12 residues. CDR1 SGHRS and CDR2 YFSETQ come from the germline V gene. CDR3 nucleotides: TGCGCCAGCAGCTTACAGGGCACTGAAGCTTTCTTT. This sequence encodes CASSLQGTEAFF.

The gene calls are TRBV3-1 (or the pseudogene TRBV3-2) and TRBJ2-3, with 10 bases that match TRBD2. Losses at the gene ends were 0 bases for V and 2 bases for J; bases not matched to a gene: 5. There are 17 residues in the CDR3. Germline V gene data show CDR1 as LGHDT and CDR2 as YNNKEL (reference sequence). The chain's CDR3 is CASSQDAAGGPTDTQYF. CDR3 nucleotides: TGTGCCAGCAGCCAAGACGCAGCGGGGGGGCCCACAGATACGCAGTATTTT.

The CDR3 is CASSYPTSGATGELFF. CDR3 bases: TGTGCCAGCAGTTACCCCACTAGCGGGGCCACCGGGGAGCTGTTTTTT. V usage is TRBV6-5 and J usage is TRBJ2-2; 10 nucleotides line up with TRBD2. The CDR3 totals 16 residues. The ends lost 2 bases at V and 4 bases at J; junction bases unmatched: 4. Germline assignment: CDR1 MNHEY and CDR2 SVGAGI.

The chain uses TRBV5-1 and TRBJ2-5; 9 nucleotides line up with TRBD1. Germline V CDR1 and CDR2: SGHRS, YFSETQ. CDR3 length: 16 amino acids. V lost 3 bases and J lost 5; bases outside the gene matches: 11. In DNA, the CDR3 is TGCGCCAGCAGCTCAGTACCGGGACAGGGCGGCGAGACCCAGTACTTC. Translated: CASSSVPGQGGETQYF.

This chain joins TRBV7-2 and TRBJ1-2; 10 bases map to TRBD1. V gave up 3 bases and J gave up 4 bases; unmatched junction bases: 8. The CDR3 covers 16 residues. Germline CDR1 and CDR2: SGHTA and FQGNSA. As DNA, the CDR3 is TGTGCCAGCAGCTTCGGAGGGACAGGGGTACCCTATGGCTACACCTTC. Protein sequence: CASSFGGTGVPYGYTF. Using reference TRBV7-2 and TRBJ1-2 for the parts outside the CDR3, the full variable domain is GAGVSQSPSNKVTEKGKDVELRCDPISGHTALYWYRQSLGQGLEFLIYFQGNSAPDKSGLPSDRFSAERTGGSVSTLTIQRTQQEDSAVYLCASSFGGTGVPYGYTFGSGTRLTVV.

The V call is TRBV5-1, the J call TRBJ2-7; 8 positions agree with TRBD1. CDR1 and CDR2 from the germline V gene are SGHRS and YFSETQ. The CDR3 is 14 residues long. The V gene end was trimmed by 4 bases and the J gene end by 2 bases; junction bases not matched to a gene: 5. The chain's CDR3 is CASSEGQGPYEQYF. The CDR3, as DNA: TGCGCCAGCAGCGAAGGACAGGGTCCCTACGAGCAGTACTTC.

This clone was detected only once. The rearrangement joins TRBV12-3 or TRBV12-4 to TRBJ1-2; D is ambiguous. CDR3 length: 13 residues. Trimming took off 6 bases at V and 5 bases at J, with 13 bases between the two ends. The CDR3 DNA reads TGTGCCAGCAGCCAGACCGGAGAGTATGGCTACACCTTC. Translated: CASSQTGEYGYTF.

This clone was counted a single time. The genes are TRBV4-2 and TRBJ1-3, with TRBD1 matching over 8 bases. This CDR3 spans 16 amino acids. The V gene's germline CDR1 is LGHNA and CDR2 YNFKEQ. V lost 3 bases, J lost 0 bases, and 4 bases stayed unmatched. The CDR3 coding sequence is TGTGCCAGCAGCCAGTGGACAGGGAGCTCTGGAAACACCATATATTTT. This gives the protein CASSQWTGSSGNTIYF.

The J gene is TRBJ2-3, the V gene TRBV5-1, with a possible D match to TRBD2 (7 bases). The CDR3 extends over 18 amino acids. The V and J ends lost 0 bases and 6 bases respectively, with 23 bases between them. Germline V gene data show CDR1 as SGHRS and CDR2 as YFSETQ. In DNA, the CDR3 is TGCGCCAGCAGCTTGGGGTCCAGGGCGGGGGCGCAGAGGGATACGCAGTATTTT. Protein product: CASSLGSRAGAQRDTQYF.

The chain uses TRBV2 and TRBJ2-3; D might be TRBD2 (6 bases). Germline values: CDR1 SNHLY, CDR2 FYNNEI. Deletions cut 8 bases from V and 2 bases from J, with 17 bases between. CDR3 length: 15 amino acids. For the CDR3, the DNA is TGTGCCAGCCAGAGCGGGCAGATGAACACAGATACGCAGTATTTT. The encoded protein is CASQSGQMNTDTQYF.

The chain carries TRBV6-5 and TRBJ2-7, with 9 positions matching TRBD2. In germline, CDR1 is MNHEY, CDR2 SVGAGI. V lost 4 bases, J lost 5 bases, and 6 bases stayed unmatched. CDR3 length equals 14 residues. In DNA, the CDR3 is TGTGCCAGCAGTTTAGCGGGGGACAGCCACGAGCAGTACTTC. Protein product: CASSLAGDSHEQYF.

V usage is TRBV9 and J usage is TRBJ1-1, with TRBD1 matching over 7 bases. Germline V lookup: CDR1 SGDLS, CDR2 YYNGEE. The CDR3 totals 15 residues. V shed 1 base and J 0 bases; nucleotides not matched to a gene: 3. In DNA, the CDR3 is TGTGCCAGCAGCGTACAGACAGGGATGAACACTGAAGCTTTCTTT. It yields the protein CASSVQTGMNTEAFF.

The gene calls are TRBV15 and TRBJ1-6, with D possibly TRBD1 on 6 matching bases. The V gene lost 1 base and the J gene lost 6 bases, with 16 bases spanning the gap. This CDR3 has 17 residues. Germline V gene data show CDR1 as LNHNV and CDR2 as YYDKDF (reference sequence). CDR3 DNA sequence: TGTGCCACCAGCAGAGTTCGGGGGGGCAGGAGTAATTCACCCCTCCACTTT. Its translation: CATSRVRGGRSNSPLHF.

The chain recombines TRBV23-1 with TRBJ1-5; no clear D gene. TRBV23-1 is noted as an ORF with a role that remains uncertain. Trimming took off 0 bases at V and 3 bases at J, with 15 bases between the two ends. The CDR3 consists of 17 residues. In DNA, the CDR3 is TGCGCCAGCAGTCAATCGACTCATGAGATAGACAATCAGCCCCAGCATTTT. It is translated as CASSQSTHEIDNQPQHF.